A selection of T cell receptor beta chains follows, all from one sample in a study of glioma-infiltrating T cells after dendritic cell vaccination. Using immunoSEQ multiplex PCR, the repertoire was profiled, and TCRdb retains in-frame clones only, with some absent. The profile covers under 100,000 clones, with about 79% appearing a single time and around 5.9% taken by the ten largest. The sequencing used blood, collected before dendritic cell vaccination. The receptors come from a human donor with glioblastoma. Both conserved end residues are part of each CDR3. Each record gives: V gene, J gene, D gene, clone size, CDR3 protein, CDR3 DNA. D genes are given only for firm matches. The listing skips clone size in some rows; elsewhere it reads once, few, many or a size class.

>TRBV5-1|TRBJ2-7|TRBD1|-
CASSLGDRGYEQYF
TGCGCCAGCAGCTTGGGGGACAGGGGCTACGAGCAGTACTTC
>TRBV10-2|TRBJ2-3|TRBD2|-
CASSSGLARTDTQYF
TGCGCCAGCAGCTCCGGACTAGCACGCACAGATACGCAGTATTTT
>TRBV10-3|TRBJ1-2|-|-
CAISESTLGGILSGYTF
TGTGCCATCAGTGAGTCGACATTGGGGGGTATTTTGAGTGGCTACACCTTC
>TRBV19|TRBJ2-3|TRBD2|-
CASSIVAGGPKVTQYF
TGTGCCAGTAGTATTGTAGCGGGAGGGCCGAAGGTTACGCAGTATTTT
>TRBV2|TRBJ1-5|-|-
CASSPLGGNQPQHF
TGTGCCAGCAGCCCCTTGGGGGGAAATCAGCCCCAGCATTTT
>TRBV19|TRBJ2-3|TRBD2|-
CASKLADTQYF
TGTGCCAGTAAACTAGCGGATACGCAGTATTTT
>TRBV19|TRBJ1-5|TRBD1|-
CASRQGLGPQHF
TGTGCCAGCAGACAGGGCTTGGGGCCCCAGCATTTT
>TRBV7-9|TRBJ1-2|-|-
CASRIMEGSGYTF
TGTGCCAGCAGAATTATGGAGGGCTCTGGCTACACCTTC
>TRBV4-1|TRBJ2-7|TRBD1|once
CASSQATGREQYF
TGCGCCAGCAGCCAAGCGACAGGGCGCGAGCAGTACTTC
>TRBV7-9|TRBJ1-4|TRBD1|-
CASSPGQGRLFF
TGTGCCAGCAGTCCTGGACAGGGACGACTGTTTTTT
>TRBV7-8|TRBJ1-2|-|-
CASSLDTRGPHYGYTF
TGTGCCAGCAGCTTAGATACGAGAGGGCCGCACTATGGCTACACCTTC
>TRBV4-2|TRBJ2-3|TRBD2|-
CASSRGIKRGNTDTQYF
TGTGCCAGCAGCCGCGGCATTAAGCGGGGCAACACAGATACGCAGTATTTT
>TRBV5-1|TRBJ1-1|-|-
CASSGLGPQNTEAFF
TGCGCCAGCAGCGGCCTAGGCCCACAGAACACTGAAGCTTTCTTT
>TRBV9|TRBJ2-3|TRBD1|-
CASSGGTGPSTDTQYF
TGTGCCAGCAGCGGAGGGACAGGGCCTAGCACAGATACGCAGTATTTT
>TRBV28|TRBJ1-5|TRBD1|few
CASSFGQVDQPQHF
TGTGCCAGCAGTTTTGGACAGGTAGATCAGCCCCAGCATTTT
>TRBV30|TRBJ2-2|-|-
CAWTRDITGELFF
TGTGCCTGGACCAGGGACATTACCGGGGAGCTGTTTTTT
>TRBV6-5|TRBJ1-1|-|-
CASSKGVGAFF
TGTGCCAGCAGCAAGGGGGTAGGAGCTTTCTTT
>TRBV30|TRBJ2-3|-|-
CAWSGHRGTDTQYF
TGTGCCTGGAGCGGCCACAGGGGCACAGATACGCAGTATTTT
>TRBV10-3|TRBJ1-1|-|once
CAISGRDNQLGTEAFF
TGTGCCATCAGTGGCCGGGACAACCAATTGGGGACTGAAGCTTTCTTT
>TRBV7-9|TRBJ2-1|-|once
CASSSALLRSDEQFF
TGTGCCAGCAGCTCCGCGTTACTCCGGTCTGATGAGCAGTTCTTC
>TRBV6-5|TRBJ1-3|-|-
CASSYSWDCSGNTIYF
TGTGCCAGCAGTTACTCATGGGACTGCTCTGGAAACACCATATATTTT
>TRBV28|TRBJ1-3|-|once
CASSHRVTGNTIYF
TGTGCCAGCAGTCACAGGGTTACTGGAAACACCATATATTTT
>TRBV4-1|TRBJ2-7|-|few
CASSQGQETYEQYF
TGCGCCAGCAGCCAAGGGCAGGAAACCTACGAGCAGTACTTC
>TRBV6-6|TRBJ2-3|-|once
CASSYSEGLDTQYF
TGTGCCAGCAGTTATTCCGAGGGTTTGGATACGCAGTATTTT
>TRBV7-8|TRBJ1-4|-|-
CASSLLGRGGEKLFF
TGTGCCAGCAGCTTACTAGGCAGGGGTGGTGAAAAACTGTTTTTT
>TRBV6-5|TRBJ2-7|-|few
CASTPTQGSEQYF
TGTGCCAGCACCCCTACGCAGGGTTCCGAGCAGTACTTC
>TRBV5-5|TRBJ1-2|-|few
CASSPRGGDDYGYTF
TGTGCCAGCAGCCCGCGCGGGGGCGACGACTATGGCTACACCTTC
>TRBV19|TRBJ2-3|TRBD2|-
CASSGSGVTLSTDTQYF
TGTGCCAGTAGTGGGAGCGGGGTTACCCTTAGCACAGATACGCAGTATTTT
>TRBV18|TRBJ1-1|-|-
CASSRSQVTEAFF
TGTGCCAGCTCACGATCACAGGTCACTGAAGCTTTCTTT
>TRBV25-1|TRBJ2-7|-|few
CASSPPGQKVEQYF
TGTGCCAGCTCTCCCCCCGGACAGAAGGTCGAGCAGTACTTC
>TRBV27|TRBJ2-7|-|-
CASSLSTGFHYEQYF
TGTGCCAGCAGTTTATCCACAGGGTTTCACTACGAGCAGTACTTC
>TRBV28|TRBJ2-1|TRBD1|-
CASILTGVQYNEQFF
TGTGCCAGCATCCTGACAGGGGTCCAGTACAATGAGCAGTTCTTC
>TRBV7-3|TRBJ1-1|-|-
CASSLSLNTEAFF
TGTGCCAGCAGCTTATCTCTAAACACTGAAGCTTTCTTT
>TRBV6-1|TRBJ2-1|-|-
CASSQDSFFRFF
TGTGCCAGCAGCCAAGACAGTTTTTTCCGGTTCTTC
>TRBV5-6|TRBJ1-1|-|-
CASSGGTEAFF
TGTGCCAGCAGCGGGGGGACTGAAGCTTTCTTT
>TRBV18|TRBJ2-1|-|-
CASSPSRLYNEQFF
TGTGCCAGCTCACCCTCCAGGCTTTACAATGAGCAGTTCTTC
>TRBV5-1|TRBJ2-7|-|-
CASRFTGDYEQYF
TGCGCCAGCAGATTTACTGGTGACTACGAGCAGTACTTC